A single sample is the source of the 21 T cell receptor beta chains below, sequenced in a study of type 1 and type 2 diabetes patients. Amplification started from genomic DNA. The TCR beta CDR3 region was amplified using 30 forward and 13 reverse primers. TCRdb independently ran MiXCR on the multiplex PCR reads; one entry per CDR3 protein. The data contain about 270,000 distinct CDR3 sequences, around 47% of them singletons. Input material: peripheral blood mononuclear cells (PBMCs). The receptors here all came from a man younger than 30 with type 2 diabetes.

In this sample, this clonotype turned up a few times. CDR3 in amino acids: CASSLAGGGTGELFF. The CDR3 DNA follows: TGTGCCAGCAGTCTAGCGGGGGGAGGGACCGGGGAGCTGTTTTTT. The rearrangement joins TRBV2 to TRBJ2-2, with 11 nucleotides matching TRBD2. CDR3 size: 15 residues. V gave up 5 bases and J gave up 5 bases; unmatched junction bases: 4. Germline-derived CDR1 and CDR2 are SNHLY and FYNNEI.

This sequence joins TRBV6-6 and TRBJ1-1; 7 positions match TRBD1. Germline V lookup: CDR1 MNHNY, CDR2 SVGAGI (reference sequence). V lost 5 bases, J lost 6 bases, and 6 bases stayed unmatched. The CDR3 extends over 13 amino acids. This CDR3 is CASSLQGVAEAFF. The CDR3 DNA is TGTGCCAGCAGTCTCCAGGGGGTGGCTGAAGCTTTCTTT.

With respect to this clonotype: A junction end diverges from the germline sequence, so it may reflect a read error. The CDR3 reads CASSLAAGQPQHF. The DNA for the CDR3 is TGTGCCAGCAGCTTAGCGGCCGGACAGCCTCAGCATTTT. The gene calls are TRBV11-3 and TRBJ1-5; a possible D gene is TRBD1 (6 bases). This CDR3 is 13 amino acids long. The germline CDR1 and CDR2 sequences are SGHNT and YENEEA.

This rearrangement joins TRBV30 to TRBJ1-3; D remains unclear. Trimming shortened V by 4 bases and J by 1 base, and 5 bases separated the two germline ends. The CDR3 runs to 12 residues. The germline V gene has CDR1 GTSNPN and CDR2 SVGIG (reference sequence). The CDR3 is CAWMPSGNTIYF. DNA for the CDR3: TGTGCCTGGATGCCGTCTGGAAACACCATATATTTT.

In this sample, this clonotype turned up a few times. J is TRBJ1-2 and V is TRBV5-1; 7 bases map to TRBD1. CDR3 length: 15 residues. Trimming removed 0 bases from V and 7 bases from J; junction bases left unmatched: 9. Germline CDR1 and CDR2: SGHRS and YFSETQ. This CDR3 reads CASSLGDRSFSGYTF. CDR3 in DNA: TGCGCCAGCAGCTTGGGGGACAGATCCTTTAGTGGCTACACCTTC.

This clonotype was counted a single time. The CDR3 ends on some other residue instead of the conserved phenylalanine or tryptophan, so this is likely a read error. V and J are TRBV5-1 and TRBJ2-7; 14 positions agree with TRBD2. The CDR3 runs to 15 residues. Germline CDR1 SGHRS, CDR2 YFSETQ. The V gene end was trimmed by 3 bases and the J gene end by 3 bases; junction bases not matched to a gene: 2. CDR3 DNA sequence: TGCGCCAGCAGCTGGGGGACTAGCGGGGGCTACGAGCAGTACTTA. Its protein is CASSWGTSGGYEQYL.

The rearrangement links TRBV7-9 to TRBJ2-2; D is undetermined. CDR1 and CDR2 from the germline V gene are SEHNR and FQNEAQ (reference sequence). This CDR3 has 11 residues. V was cut by 5 bases and J by 13 bases, with 11 bases left in between. The CDR3 bases are TGTGCCAGCAGCCCCTCCTTGGGGCTGTTTTTT. Amino acid sequence: CASSPSLGLFF.

V gene TRBV18 combines with J gene TRBJ2-7; 8 bases agree with TRBD1. V dropped 3 bases and J dropped 5; count of bases not matched to a gene: 6. CDR1 and CDR2 (germline): KGHSH, LQKENI. The CDR3 loop spans 14 amino acids. CDR3 residues: CASSPYGQGDEQYF. CDR3 bases: TGTGCCAGCTCACCGTACGGACAGGGAGACGAGCAGTACTTC.

Remarks on this clonotype: A much larger clone sits a single nucleotide away, making a read error possible. The genes are TRBV7-2 and TRBJ2-6; 7 bases line up with TRBD1. Germline-derived CDR1 and CDR2 are SGHTA and FQGNSA. The CDR3 contains 15 residues. CDR3 sequence: CACSRTGVGANVLTF. The CDR3 DNA is TGTGCCTGCAGTCGAACAGGGGTAGGGGCCAACGTCCTGACTTTC.

The chain has TRBV19 and TRBJ2-3; either TRBD1 or TRBD2 may supply D (6 bases each). With 7 bases removed from V and 5 bases from J, the gap between germline ends came to 28 bases. Germline CDR1 and CDR2: LNHDA and SQIVND (reference sequence). This CDR3 spans 18 amino acids. For the CDR3, the DNA is TGTGCCAGTAACCCGGGGGCCCGGGGAACGGTGTCAGGAGATACGCAGTATTTT. Protein: CASNPGARGTVSGDTQYF.

The sample holds a few counts of this clonotype. V is TRBV28 and J is TRBJ2-5, with D maybe TRBD1 (6 bases). The DNA end is more similar to TRBJ2-1, so the J call may be wrong. Germline CDR1 is MDHEN and CDR2 is SYDVKM. The CDR3 sequence is 10 residues long. CDR3 coding DNA: TGTGCCACCCGACAGGATGAGCAGTTCTTC. It translates to CATRQDEQFF.

The genes are TRBV15 and TRBJ2-7, with 9 positions matching TRBD2. CDR3 length equals 15 residues. The junction had 6 bases not matched to a gene; V was cut back by 1 base and J by 5 bases. Germline CDR1 and CDR2: LNHNV and YYDKDF (reference sequence). In DNA, the CDR3 is TGTGCCACCAGCAGAGGGGGCAGACTAGCGGACGAGCAGTACTTC. It translates to CATSRGGRLADEQYF.

With regard to this clonotype: Sequence at one end of the junction differs from germline and may be a read error. J is TRBJ1-2 and V is TRBV10-3; TRBD1 might be the D (5 bases). This CDR3 spans 9 amino acids. CDR1 is ENHRY and CDR2 is SYGVKD in the germline V gene. The CDR3, as DNA: TGTGATCGGGACTATAGCTACACCTTC. It translates to CDRDYSYTF.

This clonotype was observed a single time. V usage is TRBV5-1 and J usage is TRBJ2-3; 10 nucleotides match TRBD2. The V gene end was trimmed by 2 bases and the J gene end by 6 bases; junction bases not matched to a gene: 9. Germline V gives CDR1 SGHRS, CDR2 YFSETQ. The CDR3 sequence is 16 residues long. The CDR3 loop is CASSLGAGGPVDTQYF. CDR3 nucleotides: TGCGCCAGCAGCTTAGGAGCGGGGGGGCCCGTTGATACGCAGTATTTT. Looking up the rest from reference TRBV5-1 and TRBJ2-3 gives the full variable domain: KAGVTQTPRYLIKTRGQQVTLSCSPISGHRSVSWYQQTPGQGLQFLFEYFSETQRNKGNFPGRFSGRQFSNSRSEMNVSTLELGDSALYLCASSLGAGGPVDTQYFGPGTRLTVL.

The V gene is TRBV20-1, the J gene TRBJ2-7, with D maybe TRBD2 (5 bases). V lost 6 bases to trimming and J lost 3 bases, with 18 bases between them. This CDR3 spans 14 amino acids. CDR1 is DFQATT and CDR2 is SNEGSKA in the germline V gene (reference sequence). CDR3 nucleotides: TGCAGTGCCAAAACTAGGGTTCCCCTCTACGAGCAGTACTTC. Translating gives CSAKTRVPLYEQYF.

The CDR3 nucleotides read TGCGCCAGCAGCCACCCCCCGCACATAAGCTCCTACGAGCAGTACTTC. Its protein is CASSHPPHISSYEQYF. The V gene is TRBV4-3, the J gene TRBJ2-7; D gene unclear. The CDR3 covers 16 residues. The germline CDR1 and CDR2 sequences are LGHNA and YSLEER. V was pared by 3 bases and J by 0 bases, with 15 bases between.

This chain uses TRBV12-3 or TRBV12-4 with TRBJ2-2; 13 nucleotides align to TRBD2. Unmatched junction bases numbered 7, after V lost 4 bases and J lost 5 bases. The CDR3 runs to 17 residues. CDR3 loop: CASSWGTSGTWTGELFF. DNA of the CDR3: TGTGCCAGCAGTTGGGGGACTAGCGGGACGTGGACCGGGGAGCTGTTTTTT.

The rearrangement joins TRBV19 to TRBJ2-7; TRBD1 is a possible D gene (6 bases). The CDR3 covers 14 residues. Trimming took 5 bases from V and 1 from J, leaving 12 bases between them. CDR1 LNHDA and CDR2 SQIVND come from the germline V gene (reference sequence). CDR3 residues: CASSGQTQSYEQYF. The CDR3 DNA reads as TGTGCCAGTAGTGGACAGACACAATCCTACGAGCAGTACTTC.

The table lists this clonotype with many counts. The chain joins TRBV2 to TRBJ1-1; D might be TRBD1 (6 bases). CDR1 is SNHLY, CDR2 FYNNEI, per germline. The CDR3 is made up of 14 amino acids. Trimming removed 7 bases at V and 7 bases at J, with 19 bases between. DNA of the CDR3: TGTGCCAGCACTAAGAGCGGGGGGCAGATTGAAGCTTTCTTT. Translated: CASTKSGGQIEAFF.

Concerning this clonotype itself: Mismatch with germline at one junction end may stem from a read error. The V gene is TRBV10-3, the J gene TRBJ2-1, with D possibly matching TRBD1 (5 bases). Germline V gene sequence: CDR1 ENHRY, CDR2 SYGVKD. The CDR3 spans 14 residues. CDR3: CASQGSISYNEQFF. Here the CDR3 DNA reads TGTGCCAGCCAGGGTTCGATCTCCTACAATGAGCAATTCTTC.

This clonotype came up once. This may come from a read error, since a much larger clone is one base off. V gene TRBV10-1 combines with J gene TRBJ1-1; D ambiguous. V gave up 3 bases and J gave up 6 bases, with 14 bases separating them. Per the germline V gene, CDR1 is WNHNN and CDR2 is SYGVQD (reference sequence). CDR3 length: 14 residues. CDR3 sequence: CASSETPDDPEAFF. DNA of the CDR3: TGCGCCAGCAGTGAAACACCGGATGACCCTGAAGCTTTCTTT.